One sample yielded the 13 T cell receptor beta chains listed below, sequenced in a study of shared clonotypes between healthy human individuals. Sequenced by immunoSEQ multiplex PCR; TCRdb stores in-frame clones only, minus some. The table includes about 600,000 clones, around 77% detected once. The sequenced material came from PBMCs. The receptor source for this set is a woman aged 40 to 50 in good health. Some clones in this sample may be carry-over from other donors' samples.

This rearrangement joins TRBV7-9 to TRBJ1-1; TRBD1 matches 7 bases. Losses at the gene ends were 5 bases for V and 4 bases for J; bases not matched to a gene: 7. The CDR3 runs 14 residues. Germline V gene sequence: CDR1 SEHNR, CDR2 FQNEAQ (reference sequence). The chain's CDR3 is CASSQQGLGTEAFF. The CDR3 DNA reads TGTGCCAGCAGCCAACAGGGGTTGGGCACTGAAGCTTTCTTT.

The chain is built from TRBV7-9 and TRBJ1-5, with unresolved D. The CDR3 loop spans 15 amino acids. The germline CDR1 and CDR2 sequences are SEHNR and FQNEAQ (reference sequence). V dropped 2 bases and J dropped 2 bases, with 10 bases sitting between them. CDR3 coding DNA: TGTGCCAGCAGCTTAACGAGGACTGGCAATCAGCCCCAGCATTTT. It translates to CASSLTRTGNQPQHF. The entire variable domain, with the rest obtained from reference TRBV7-9 and TRBJ1-5, is as follows: DTGVSQNPRHKITKRGQNVTFRCDPISEHNRLYWYRQTLGQGPEFLTYFQNEAQLEKSRLLSDRFSAERPKGSFSTLEIQRTEQGDSAMYLCASSLTRTGNQPQHFGDGTRLSIL.

In this sample, this clone turned up many times. This sequence joins TRBV15 and TRBJ2-7; a possible D gene is TRBD2 (6 bases). The CDR3 runs 16 residues. Germline V gene data show CDR1 as LNHNV and CDR2 as YYDKDF (reference sequence). Trimming shortened V by 0 bases and J by 1 base, and 13 bases separated the two germline ends. The DNA for the CDR3 is TGTGCCACCAGCAGAGATCTAGCGAGCACGTCCTACGAGCAGTACTTC. Amino acid sequence: CATSRDLASTSYEQYF.

This clone was picked up a small number of times. This chain uses TRBV20-1 with TRBJ1-1; D call uncertain. V was cut by 4 bases and J by 6 bases, with 6 bases left in between. The CDR3 totals 10 residues. Germline V gene data show CDR1 as DFQATT and CDR2 as SNEGSKA (reference sequence). CDR3 sequence: CSAKVAEAFF. CDR3 nucleotide sequence: TGCAGTGCTAAGGTCGCTGAAGCTTTCTTT.

Details on this clone: A far larger clone is only one base removed, so a read error is likely. V usage is TRBV30 and J usage is TRBJ1-1, with 7 bases lining up with TRBD1. Germline loops: CDR1 GTSNPN, CDR2 SVGIG (reference sequence). CDR3 length equals 13 residues. CDR3 residues: CAWSDRAYTGAFF. Written as DNA, the CDR3 is TGTGCCTGGAGCGACAGGGCCTACACTGGAGCTTTCTTT.

This clone appeared a few times. The CDR3 coding sequence is TGCGCCAGCAGCTTAGGAGCGGGAGGGCCATCAGATACGCAGTATTTT. This translates into CASSLGAGGPSDTQYF. The V gene is TRBV5-1, the J gene TRBJ2-3; TRBD2 agrees at 10 bases. The V gene end was trimmed by 2 bases and the J gene end by 4 bases; junction bases not matched to a gene: 7. The CDR3 sequence is 16 residues long. Germline CDR1 and CDR2: SGHRS and YFSETQ.

This sequence joins TRBV13 and TRBJ2-3; no clear D. The CDR3 contains 14 residues. Deletions cut 4 bases from V and 4 bases from J, with 12 bases between. The germline V gene has CDR1 PRHDT and CDR2 FYEKMQ (reference sequence). CDR3 loop: CASSSTDAADTQYF. CDR3 coding DNA: TGTGCCAGCAGCTCAACGGACGCGGCAGATACGCAGTATTTT.

V gene TRBV2 combines with J gene TRBJ2-1; tentatively, D is TRBD1 (5 bases). The CDR3 covers 11 residues. CDR1 is SNHLY and CDR2 is FYNNEI in the germline V gene. V was pared by 7 bases and J by 7 bases, with 8 bases between. CDR3 residues: CASKKGNEQFF. DNA of the CDR3: TGTGCCAGCAAAAAGGGGAATGAGCAGTTCTTC.

The chain is built from TRBV6-1 and TRBJ2-5; no clear D. Germline values: CDR1 MNHNS, CDR2 SASEGT. Deletions cut 8 bases from V and 3 bases from J, with 13 bases between. This CDR3 has 13 residues. In nucleotides, the CDR3 is TGTGCCAGCCGTCTCGGAAGAGAAGAGACCCAGTACTTC. This sequence encodes CASRLGREETQYF.

The chain couples TRBV14 to TRBJ2-3; D is unresolved. Germline V gene sequence: CDR1 SGHDN, CDR2 FVKESK. The CDR3 has 13 amino acids. V was trimmed by 0 bases and J by 8 bases, leaving 9 bases between them. CDR3 in amino acids: CASSQDALGTQYF. The DNA for the CDR3 is TGTGCCAGCAGCCAAGATGCCCTGGGTACGCAGTATTTT.

V usage is TRBV29-1 and J usage is TRBJ2-3; TRBD1 matches at 8 bases. The CDR3 totals 14 residues. Germline assignment: CDR1 SQVTM and CDR2 ANQGSEA. With V trimmed by 3 bases and J by 4 bases, 6 bases remained unmatched. CDR3 bases: TGCAGCGTTGACGCCAGGGGGCTTGCAGATACGCAGTATTTT. Protein product: CSVDARGLADTQYF.

The chain joins TRBV7-9 to TRBJ2-4; 9 positions agree with TRBD1. J lost 8 bases, V lost 4 bases, and 6 bases had no gene match. The CDR3 has 14 residues. CDR1 and CDR2 from the germline V gene are SEHNR and FQNEAQ (reference sequence). CDR3 in amino acids: CASSSPDRGDIQYF. CDR3 bases: TGTGCCAGCAGCTCTCCGGACAGGGGTGACATTCAGTACTTC.

This clone was seen once. The chain links TRBV30 to TRBJ1-2; D is ambiguous. The V and J ends lost 4 bases and 0 bases respectively, with 6 bases between them. CDR1 and CDR2 (germline): GTSNPN, SVGIG (reference sequence). The CDR3 contains 12 residues. The CDR3 region is CAWTAANYGYTF. The CDR3 DNA is TGTGCCTGGACAGCGGCTAACTATGGCTACACCTTC.